This record looks at one T cell receptor beta chain sequence and its context. Sequenced by immunoSEQ multiplex PCR; TCRdb stores in-frame clones only, minus some. Among about 55,000 clones listed, roughly 86% were seen once. The data are from a study of blood T cell repertoires in COVID-19. Study-level information: T cells, B-cell-depleted T cells, or PBMCs provided the cDNA or gDNA that served as material.

V was trimmed by 6 bases and J by 4 bases, leaving 12 bases between them. This CDR3 has 13 residues. CDR1 and CDR2 (germline): KGHSH, LQKENI. The sequenced sample was peripheral blood. The V gene is TRBV18, the J gene TRBJ2-5; D unresolved. The sequence came from a woman older than 75 with acute or convalescent COVID-19. The CDR3 bases are TGTGCCAGCTCCTCATTCTGGGCAGAGACCCAGTACTTC. As protein: CASSSFWAETQYF.